Each of the 8 T cell receptor beta chains below was sequenced from the same sample in a study of breast tumors, draining lymph nodes, adjacent tissues. TCRdb reprocessed the multiplex PCR reads via MiXCR and lists one record per CDR3 protein. The sample has over 60,000 distinct CDR3 sequences, 57% seen once; the top ten hold roughly 20%. Sequencing was done on a sample of breast tumor tissue. These receptors all come from a female donor with breast cancer. Some clones in this sample may be carry-over from other donors' samples.

The chain uses TRBV7-3 and TRBJ2-7; the D gene is possibly TRBD1 (6 bases). V lost 4 bases, J lost 4 bases, and 14 bases lay in between. CDR1 and CDR2 (germline): SGHTA, FQGTGA. This CDR3 is 14 amino acids long. The CDR3 is CASSSRDNPYEQYF. The DNA for the CDR3 is TGTGCCAGCAGCTCCAGGGACAACCCGTACGAGCAGTACTTC. The variable domain in full, with the rest retrieved from reference TRBV7-3 and TRBJ2-7, is GAGVSQTPSNKVTEKGKYVELRCDPISGHTALYWYRQSLGQGPEFLIYFQGTGAADDSGLPNDRFFAVRPEGSVSTLKIQRTERGDSAVYLCASSSRDNPYEQYFGPGTRLTVT.

The chain carries TRBV3-1 and TRBJ2-7; the D gene is possibly TRBD1 (6 bases). Germline V gene sequence: CDR1 LGHDT, CDR2 YNNKEL (reference sequence). V dropped 4 bases and J dropped 2 bases, with 9 bases sitting between them. The CDR3 loop spans 13 amino acids. CDR3 in DNA: TGTGCCAGCAGCCGGGACACTGCCTACGAGCAGTACTTC. Amino acid sequence: CASSRDTAYEQYF.

The chain employs TRBV9 and TRBJ2-2, with 9 bases identical to TRBD1. Trimming took 4 bases from V and 6 from J; bases not matched to a gene: 10. The CDR3 runs 16 residues. Germline V gene sequence: CDR1 SGDLS, CDR2 YYNGEE. The DNA of the CDR3 is TGTGCCAGCAGCTCCACAGGGGGCGCGGGGGCCGGGGAGCTGTTTTTT. Translation gives CASSSTGGAGAGELFF.

This clonotype was recorded at least ten times. This chain links TRBV12-1 with TRBJ2-1. TRBV12-1 is a recognized pseudogene. The CDR3 has 14 amino acids. In DNA, the CDR3 is TGTGCCAGCAGCTTTACTAGCTCCTACAATGAGCAGTTCTTC. Translating it yields CASSFTSSYNEQFF.

This clonotype occurred many times. This chain joins TRBV7-2 and TRBJ2-7; 9 bases match TRBD1. Germline V gene lookup returns CDR1 SGHTA and CDR2 FQGNSA. The CDR3 has 14 amino acids. V was clipped by 5 bases and J by 2 bases; unmatched bases: 4. The CDR3 sequence: CASSPDRGAYEQYF. CDR3 DNA sequence: TGTGCCAGCAGCCCCGACAGGGGGGCCTACGAGCAGTACTTC.

This rearrangement joins TRBV10-3 to TRBJ1-5; possibly TRBD1 for D (5 bases). This CDR3 has 18 amino acids. V dropped 4 bases and J dropped 1 base, with 20 bases sitting between them. Germline loops: CDR1 ENHRY, CDR2 SYGVKD. CDR3 nucleotides: TGTGCCATCAGTGGGCCAAATCTGGGGACTCCGAGCAATCAGCCCCAGCATTTT. This encodes CAISGPNLGTPSNQPQHF.

This clonotype has just one count. This may come from a read error, since a much larger clone is one base off. The chain combines TRBV6-1 with TRBJ2-3, with a tentative D call TRBD2 (7 bases). The V end was cut by 3 bases, the J end by 3 bases, with 16 bases between. Germline loops: CDR1 MNHNS, CDR2 SASEGT. The CDR3 runs 16 residues. This CDR3 reads CASSEGGGRLTDTQYF. For the CDR3, the DNA is TGTGCCAGCAGTGAGGGGGGGGGCAGGTTGACAGATACGCAGTATTTT.

V and J are TRBV29-1 and TRBJ2-3; 10 positions agree with TRBD2. V shed 7 bases and J 6 bases; nucleotides not matched to a gene: 10. CDR1 and CDR2 (germline): SQVTM, ANQGSEA. There are 14 residues in the CDR3. CDR3 amino acids: CSGGLAGAADTQYF. The CDR3 nucleotides read TGCAGCGGGGGGCTAGCGGGAGCGGCTGATACGCAGTATTTT.